What follows are 27 T cell receptor beta chains derived from one specimen sequenced in a study of blood T cell repertoires in COVID-19. Sequencing used immunoSEQ multiplex PCR; TCRdb keeps in-frame clones, though not all of them. The sample lists about 200,000 clones, around 83% occurring once. Specimen: peripheral blood. The source of these receptors is a human donor in a cohort sampled during active COVID-19.

J is TRBJ2-3 and V is TRBV24-1; TRBD2 might be the D (6 bases). The CDR3 has 16 residues. The V and J ends lost 6 bases and 1 base respectively, with 16 bases between them. Germline V gives CDR1 KGHDR, CDR2 SFDVKD. The CDR3 sequence is CATSQPLRDGTDTQYF. The CDR3 DNA sequence: TGTGCCACCAGTCAGCCCTTGCGGGATGGCACAGATACGCAGTATTTT.

V and J are TRBV6-5 and TRBJ2-3; D perhaps matches TRBD2 (5 bases). V lost 3 bases and J lost 4, with 17 bases in between. Germline values: CDR1 MNHEY, CDR2 SVGAGI. The CDR3 is 16 amino acids. The CDR3 DNA follows: TGTGCCAGCAGTTATTACGCGGGTGCCGTGCCAGATACGCAGTATTTT. Protein sequence: CASSYYAGAVPDTQYF.

This clone was counted once. The chain combines TRBV28 with TRBJ1-2; D remains ambiguous. Germline CDR1 is MDHEN and CDR2 is SYDVKM. Trimming pared 2 bases from V and 6 bases from J, leaving 7 bases between. The CDR3 extends over 12 amino acids. In DNA form, the CDR3 reads TGTGCCAGCAGTTTACCCGGGGATGGCTACACCTTC. Its protein product is CASSLPGDGYTF.

This sequence joins TRBV19 and TRBJ2-1, with 10 bases identical to TRBD2. Losses at the gene ends were 6 bases for V and 4 bases for J; bases not matched to a gene: 12. Germline CDR1 reads LNHDA; CDR2 reads SQIVND (reference sequence). This CDR3 is built from 17 residues. CDR3 in amino acids: CASRESATSGYYNEQFF. CDR3 bases: TGTGCCAGTAGGGAAAGTGCGACTAGCGGGTATTACAATGAGCAGTTCTTC.

The chain combines TRBV7-9 with TRBJ2-1; 13 positions agree with TRBD2. With 4 bases clipped from V and 4 bases from J, the junction kept 13 bases outside the gene matches. CDR1 and CDR2 from the germline V gene are SEHNR and FQNEAQ (reference sequence). The CDR3 consists of 19 residues. CDR3 nucleotide sequence: TGTGCCAGCAGCTCCCGGACTAGCGGGAGCCTTCTGGGGTACAATGAGCAGTTCTTC. This codes for CASSSRTSGSLLGYNEQFF. Using reference TRBV7-9 and TRBJ2-1 for the parts outside the CDR3, the full variable domain is DTGVSQNPRHKITKRGQNVTFRCDPISEHNRLYWYRQTLGQGPEFLTYFQNEAQLEKSRLLSDRFSAERPKGSFSTLEIQRTEQGDSAMYLCASSSRTSGSLLGYNEQFFGPGTRLTVL.

The CDR3 nucleotides read TGCGCCAGCAGCCAAAACTCCTACGAGCAGTACTTC. Encoded protein: CASSQNSYEQYF. V and J are TRBV5-1 and TRBJ2-7; D is undetermined. This CDR3 spans 12 amino acids. With 4 bases removed from V and 0 bases from J, the gap between germline ends came to 5 bases. Germline V gene lookup returns CDR1 SGHRS and CDR2 YFSETQ.

This chain connects TRBV28 to TRBJ1-6, with 9 nucleotides matching TRBD1. V dropped 6 bases and J dropped 9; count of bases not matched to a gene: 6. The CDR3 totals 14 residues. Germline CDR1 is MDHEN and CDR2 is SYDVKM. CDR3 DNA: TGTGCCAGCAGGCGGACAGGGGAGCGTTCACCCCTCCACTTT. Amino acid sequence: CASRRTGERSPLHF.

A word on this clone: At one boundary the junction diverges from the germline segment, which might be a read error. The chain links TRBV14 to TRBJ2-4; 12 bases map to TRBD1. The V gene's germline CDR1 is SGHDN and CDR2 FVKESK. There are 14 residues in the CDR3. DNA of the CDR3: TGTGCCAGCAGCGCGGCCGGGACAGGGGGCGCGATGGACTTC. This encodes CASSAAGTGGAMDF.

The CDR3 region has the DNA TGTGCCAGCAGCCAAGATCCAGCTAGCGGGGGGTACGAGCAGTACTTC. It specifies CASSQDPASGGYEQYF. The gene calls are TRBV3-1 (or the pseudogene TRBV3-2) and TRBJ2-7; 11 nucleotides line up with TRBD2. This CDR3 has 16 residues. Germline CDR1 LGHDT, CDR2 YNNKEL (reference sequence). Germline trimming cut 0 bases from V and 4 bases from J; bases unmatched to any gene: 5.

J is TRBJ2-7 and V is TRBV24-1; 8 nucleotides agree with TRBD1. The CDR3 has 17 residues. Germline values: CDR1 KGHDR, CDR2 SFDVKD. V lost 0 bases to trimming and J lost 0 bases; unmatched junction nucleotides: 6. CDR3 coding DNA: TGTGCCACCAGTGATTTGCTCGGACAGGGAAGCTCCTACGAGCAGTACTTC. Protein: CATSDLLGQGSSYEQYF.

The CDR3 DNA sequence: TGCGCCAGCAAGCCCACGGGGGGTAATGCCGGGGAGCTGTTTTTT. It is translated as CASKPTGGNAGELFF. The gene calls are TRBV5-1 and TRBJ2-2; 7 bases agree with TRBD2. V lost 6 bases to trimming and J lost 6 bases; unmatched junction nucleotides: 11. The germline CDR1 and CDR2 sequences are SGHRS and YFSETQ. CDR3 length: 15 residues.

The rearrangement joins TRBV25-1 to TRBJ2-5, with 8 bases identical to TRBD2. J was trimmed by 3 bases and V by 5 bases; bases with no gene match: 8. There are 15 residues in the CDR3. The germline CDR1 and CDR2 sequences are MGHDK and SYGVNS. CDR3 loop: CASSRSLAEKETQYF. The CDR3 nucleotides are TGTGCCAGCAGTCGCTCACTAGCGGAGAAAGAGACCCAGTACTTC.

The J gene is TRBJ2-7, the V gene TRBV28; 8 nucleotides match TRBD2. The germline V gene encodes CDR1 MDHEN and CDR2 SYDVKM. The V and J ends lost 8 bases and 3 bases, in that order; junction bases with no gene match: 6. CDR3 length: 13 amino acids. This CDR3 is CASVSGRVYEQYF. Here the CDR3 DNA reads TGTGCCAGCGTGTCCGGGAGGGTCTACGAGCAGTACTTC.

The rearrangement links TRBV11-2 to TRBJ1-2; D not resolved. The CDR3 has 15 amino acids. Germline V gives CDR1 SGHAT, CDR2 FQNNGV. V was cut by 2 bases and J by 0 bases, with 10 bases left in between. The CDR3 DNA follows: TGTGCCAGCAGCTTAAGCCGGGATTCTAACTATGGCTACACCTTC. It is translated as CASSLSRDSNYGYTF.

The V call is TRBV27, the J call TRBJ2-3; TRBD2 agrees at 12 bases. This CDR3 is 18 amino acids long. The V and J ends lost 0 bases and 6 bases, in that order; junction bases with no gene match: 10. The germline V gene has CDR1 MNHEY and CDR2 SMNVEV (reference sequence). The CDR3 spells CASSLSGPTSGSVDTQYF. CDR3 nucleotide sequence: TGTGCCAGCAGTTTATCGGGCCCGACTAGCGGGAGTGTGGATACGCAGTATTTT.

V is TRBV28 and J is TRBJ1-1; D uncertain. The CDR3 runs to 16 residues. Germline V gene data show CDR1 as MDHEN and CDR2 as SYDVKM. The V end lost 5 bases, the J end lost 6 bases, and 22 bases lay between the germline ends. CDR3 protein: CASSRSLGFLAAEAFF. Written as DNA, the CDR3 is TGTGCCAGCAGTCGCTCGCTGGGTTTTTTAGCGGCTGAAGCTTTCTTT.

Only one count was recorded for this clone. The V gene is TRBV27, the J gene TRBJ2-5; 11 bases match TRBD1. After removal of 2 bases from V and 0 bases from J, the junction contained 2 bases not matched to a gene. The CDR3 contains 16 residues. The V gene's germline CDR1 is MNHEY and CDR2 SMNVEV (reference sequence). The DNA of the CDR3 is TGTGCCAGCAGTTTAGGACAGGGGGCTTACCAAGAGACCCAGTACTTC. This sequence encodes CASSLGQGAYQETQYF.

The chain employs TRBV11-3 and TRBJ2-3, with D uncertain. The germline gives CDR1 SGHNT, CDR2 YENEEA. The CDR3 length is 13 residues. The V gene lost 4 bases and the J gene lost 5 bases, with 10 bases spanning the gap. CDR3 sequence reads: CASSSQYGDTQYF. In DNA, the CDR3 is TGTGCCAGCAGCTCGCAGTATGGAGATACGCAGTATTTT.

The V call is TRBV13, the J call TRBJ2-3, with TRBD2 identical over 11 bases. CDR1 is PRHDT, CDR2 FYEKMQ, per germline (reference sequence). The CDR3 length is 16 residues. Unmatched junction bases numbered 4, after V lost 3 bases and J lost 2 bases. The CDR3 DNA is TGTGCCAGCAGCTTCGGACTAGCGGGCCTCACAGATACGCAGTATTTT. Protein product: CASSFGLAGLTDTQYF.

With regard to this clone: Given a much more abundant clone one base away, this may be a read error. The chain combines TRBV2 with TRBJ1-1; tentatively, D is TRBD1 (5 bases). V gave up 6 bases and J gave up 1 base, with 9 bases separating them. This CDR3 spans 13 amino acids. The germline gives CDR1 SNHLY, CDR2 FYNNEI. For the CDR3, the DNA is TGTGCCAGCAGGGACGGACAGAACACTGAAGCTTTCTTT. Protein sequence: CASRDGQNTEAFF.

The rearrangement joins TRBV28 to TRBJ1-6; D remains unclear. The germline V and J ends were trimmed by 5 bases and 9 bases, with 20 bases remaining between them. CDR1 is MDHEN, CDR2 SYDVKM, per germline. The CDR3 sequence is 16 residues long. This CDR3 reads CASSPSPPEGSSPLHF. Here the CDR3 DNA reads TGTGCCAGCAGTCCTTCCCCGCCTGAGGGCTCTTCACCCCTCCACTTT.

This sequence joins TRBV3-1 (or the pseudogene TRBV3-2) and TRBJ2-5; D may be TRBD2 (6 bases). The V end lost 3 bases, the J end lost 3 bases, and 14 bases lay between the germline ends. The CDR3 consists of 15 residues. Germline V lookup: CDR1 LGHDT, CDR2 YNNKEL (reference sequence). Written as DNA, the CDR3 is TGTGCCAGCAGCCACAGTAGCGGTTTAGAAGAGACCCAGTACTTC. As protein: CASSHSSGLEETQYF.

This chain links TRBV5-6 with TRBJ2-1; 11 positions agree with TRBD2. The CDR3 contains 15 residues. From germline, CDR1 is SGHDT and CDR2 YYEEEE. V trimming: 4 bases; J trimming: 6 bases; junction bases outside the gene matches: 6. Here the CDR3 reads CASSRLAGKSNEQFF. The CDR3 bases are TGTGCCAGCAGCCGACTAGCGGGAAAGTCCAATGAGCAGTTCTTC.

The chain has TRBV28 and TRBJ1-1; a possible D gene is TRBD1 (6 bases). Deletions cut 6 bases from V and 1 base from J, with 18 bases between. Per germline, CDR1 MDHEN and CDR2 SYDVKM. CDR3 size: 16 residues. DNA of the CDR3: TGTGCCAGCAGACTAACAGGGCCTGGCCGGAACACTGAAGCTTTCTTT. Translated: CASRLTGPGRNTEAFF. Complete variable domain (other parts from reference TRBV28 and TRBJ1-1): DVKVTQSSRYLVKRTGEKVFLECVQDMDHENMFWYRQDPGLGLRLIYFSYDVKMKEKGDIPEGYSVSREKKERFSLILESASTNQTSMYLCASRLTGPGRNTEAFFGQGTRLTVV.

The J gene is TRBJ2-5, the V gene TRBV7-2; 14 positions match TRBD2. Germline-derived CDR1 and CDR2 are SGHTA and FQGNSA. This CDR3 has 17 residues. V shed 8 bases, J shed 6 bases, and the junction held 14 bases outside the gene matches. Here the CDR3 reads CASEPPEGLAGVKTQYF. DNA of the CDR3: TGTGCCAGCGAACCCCCCGAGGGACTAGCGGGAGTTAAGACCCAGTACTTC.

The gene calls are TRBV19 and TRBJ2-2; 7 bases are shared with TRBD1. With 6 bases clipped from V and 11 bases from J, the junction kept 12 bases outside the gene matches. CDR3 size: 14 residues. CDR1 and CDR2 from the germline V gene are LNHDA and SQIVND (reference sequence). The CDR3: CASRGTDTPVELFF. DNA of the CDR3: TGTGCCAGTAGGGGGACAGACACACCGGTTGAGCTGTTTTTT.

The rearrangement uses TRBV5-1 and TRBJ2-7, with TRBD1 matching over 9 bases. J was trimmed by 5 bases and V by 3 bases; bases with no gene match: 9. The V gene's germline CDR1 is SGHRS and CDR2 YFSETQ. The CDR3 contains 15 residues. The CDR3 here is CASSSTGQGLHEQYF. CDR3 coding DNA: TGCGCCAGCAGCTCCACGGGACAGGGTTTGCACGAGCAGTACTTC.